These 2 T cell receptor beta chains were sequenced from one sample in a study of T cell responses to AZD1222 COVID-19 vaccine. Libraries were prepared by immunoSEQ multiplex PCR; TCRdb keeps only in-frame clonotypes and omits some of them. Here the sample spans 200,000 or so clones, approximately 94% being singletons. The starting material was peripheral blood, obtained on day 0 of AZD1222 vaccination. Receptor source: an adult in good health.

This chain connects TRBV3-1 (or the pseudogene TRBV3-2) to TRBJ2-1, with a tentative D call TRBD2 (6 bases). Per germline, CDR1 LGHDT and CDR2 YNNKEL (reference sequence). The CDR3 runs to 18 residues. The V end was cut by 4 bases, the J end by 3 bases, with 22 bases between. CDR3 protein: CASSPYTPTSSNYNEQFF. CDR3 bases: TGTGCCAGCAGCCCCTACACTCCCACTAGCAGCAACTACAATGAGCAGTTCTTC.

The chain recombines TRBV3-1 (or the pseudogene TRBV3-2) with TRBJ1-2, with 7 positions matching TRBD1. Per the germline V gene, CDR1 is LGHDT and CDR2 is YNNKEL (reference sequence). The junction had 7 bases not matched to a gene; V was cut back by 0 bases and J by 3 bases. CDR3 length: 16 residues. The CDR3 here is CASSQDGYRGDYGYTF. In DNA form, the CDR3 reads TGTGCCAGCAGCCAAGATGGATACAGGGGTGACTATGGCTACACCTTC.